A single sample gave rise to the 9 T cell receptor beta chains below, sequenced in a study of T cells in localized non-small cell lung cancer. Data came from immunoSEQ multiplex PCR; TCRdb stores just in-frame clones and leaves some out. The table lists 25,000 to 35,000 clones, around 89% of them singletons. Sequences were derived from peripheral blood, sampled before any cancer treatment. The receptors stem from a woman aged 35 to 70 with stage I lung adenocarcinoma.

The gene calls are TRBV30 and TRBJ2-7; no clear D. CDR3 length: 17 residues. The V end was cut by 3 bases, the J end by 2 bases, with 23 bases between. Per the germline V gene, CDR1 is GTSNPN and CDR2 is SVGIG (reference sequence). The CDR3 loop is CAWSQAGLTDRAYEQYF. For the CDR3, the DNA is TGTGCCTGGAGCCAGGCTGGGCTTACAGACCGGGCCTACGAGCAGTACTTC. Full variable domain (rest looked up from reference TRBV30 and TRBJ2-7): SQTIHQWPATLVQPVGSPLSLECTVEGTSNPNLYWYRQAAGRGLQLLFYSVGIGQISSEVPQNLSASRPQDRQFILSSKKLLLSDSGFYLCAWSQAGLTDRAYEQYFGPGTRLTVT.

J is TRBJ2-3 and V is TRBV28; TRBD2 matches at 11 bases. The ends lost 4 bases at V and 6 bases at J; junction bases unmatched: 12. Per the germline V gene, CDR1 is MDHEN and CDR2 is SYDVKM. The CDR3 sequence is 17 residues long. CDR3 nucleotide sequence: TGTGCCAGCAGTTCCCTGCTTAGCGGGGGGGCCGACGATACGCAGTATTTT. This gives the protein CASSSLLSGGADDTQYF. Using reference TRBV28 and TRBJ2-3 for the parts outside the CDR3, the full variable domain is DVKVTQSSRYLVKRTGEKVFLECVQDMDHENMFWYRQDPGLGLRLIYFSYDVKMKEKGDIPEGYSVSREKKERFSLILESASTNQTSMYLCASSSLLSGGADDTQYFGPGTRLTVL.

The V gene is TRBV7-6, the J gene TRBJ2-1; D could derive from TRBD1 or TRBD2 (6 bases each). The CDR3 covers 12 residues. The V gene lost 4 bases and the J gene lost 9 bases, with 10 bases spanning the gap. CDR1 and CDR2 from the germline V gene are SGHVS and FNYEAQ. The CDR3 loop is CASSSQGLEQFF. The CDR3, as DNA: TGTGCCAGCAGCTCACAGGGACTTGAGCAGTTCTTC.

This clone was counted between two and nine times. The CDR3 DNA reads TGTGCCAGTAGTATAGTACCGGACAGGGAGAGCAATCAGCCCCAGCATTTT. Amino acid sequence: CASSIVPDRESNQPQHF. The chain joins TRBV19 to TRBJ1-5; 8 bases are shared with TRBD1. The length of the CDR3 is 17 residues. V lost 1 base and J lost 1; bases outside the gene matches: 6. CDR1 is LNHDA, CDR2 SQIVND, per germline (reference sequence).

The chain combines TRBV7-2 with TRBJ1-5, with D maybe TRBD1 (5 bases). The germline CDR1 and CDR2 sequences are SGHTA and FQGNSA. The CDR3 length is 14 residues. V lost 4 bases and J lost 4, with 11 bases in between. CDR3 protein: CASSSMGGNQPQHF. The CDR3 coding sequence is TGTGCCAGCAGCTCGATGGGGGGGAATCAGCCCCAGCATTTT.

The V call is TRBV5-1, the J call TRBJ2-7; D is possibly TRBD1 or TRBD2 (6 bases each). Germline assignment: CDR1 SGHRS and CDR2 YFSETQ. The V and J ends lost 0 bases and 1 base respectively, with 17 bases between them. The CDR3 consists of 17 residues. Here the CDR3 DNA reads TGCGCCAGCAGCTTGGGACCGACAGGAGGGATATCCTACGAGCAGTACTTC. This translates into CASSLGPTGGISYEQYF. Variable domain in full (rest from reference TRBV5-1 and TRBJ2-7): KAGVTQTPRYLIKTRGQQVTLSCSPISGHRSVSWYQQTPGQGLQFLFEYFSETQRNKGNFPGRFSGRQFSNSRSEMNVSTLELGDSALYLCASSLGPTGGISYEQYFGPGTRLTVT.

The rearrangement uses TRBV11-2 and TRBJ1-5, with 10 bases fitting TRBD1. The CDR3 has 14 amino acids. J gave up 7 bases and V 5 bases, and 5 bases lay outside the gene matches. Per the germline V gene, CDR1 is SGHAT and CDR2 is FQNNGV. As DNA, the CDR3 is TGTGCCAGCAGCCGGACGGGACAGGGGCAGCCCCAGCATTTT. Protein product: CASSRTGQGQPQHF.

This clone was counted a single time. The chain uses TRBV5-4 and TRBJ2-7; no definite D call. This CDR3 has 16 amino acids. Germline V gene sequence: CDR1 SGHNT, CDR2 YYREEE (reference sequence). With 0 bases removed from V and 0 bases from J, the gap between germline ends came to 13 bases. This CDR3 is CASSLVVTASSYEQYF. The DNA for the CDR3 is TGTGCCAGCAGCTTGGTGGTGACGGCGAGCTCCTACGAGCAGTACTTC.

V is TRBV9 and J is TRBJ2-3; tentatively, D is TRBD2 (5 bases). V gave up 4 bases and J gave up 0 bases, with 12 bases separating them. The germline gives CDR1 SGDLS, CDR2 YYNGEE. The CDR3 has 15 residues. The CDR3 here is CASSPGGYSTDTQYF. DNA for the CDR3: TGTGCCAGCAGCCCCGGAGGATATAGCACAGATACGCAGTATTTT.